The 26 T cell receptor beta chains below come from one sample, sequenced in a study of blood T cells in healthy people across ages. The use of a sample-barcoded 5' primer and a J-beta primer mix characterized a second PCR of roughly 6 to 11 cycles. MiXCR was run by TCRdb on the 5' RACE reads, yielding one entry per CDR3 protein. Found here are around 800,000 distinct CDR3 sequences, approximately 55% of them singletons; the top ten hold roughly 37%. The specimen was blood. The source of these receptors is a man at least 80 years old in good health.

The chain combines TRBV20-1 with TRBJ1-2, with D possibly matching TRBD1 (6 bases). CDR1 DFQATT and CDR2 SNEGSKA come from the germline V gene (reference sequence). Trimming cost V 8 bases and J 4 bases, with 20 bases left between them. The CDR3 is 14 amino acids. CDR3 amino acids: CSTGRAGESYGYTF. The CDR3 nucleotides read TGCAGTACGGGGCGGGCAGGGGAGTCCTATGGCTACACCTTC.

This clonotype was observed a handful of times. The genes are TRBV25-1 and TRBJ1-4; perhaps TRBD1 as D (6 bases). Germline V gene lookup returns CDR1 MGHDK and CDR2 SYGVNS. Trimming took 1 base from V and 8 from J, leaving 14 bases between them. The CDR3 runs to 15 residues. The CDR3 protein is CASSELGQGREKLFF. Written as DNA, the CDR3 is TGTGCCAGCAGTGAATTAGGTCAGGGGAGGGAAAAACTGTTTTTT.

This chain uses TRBV13 with TRBJ2-3; possible D gene TRBD2, 5 bases. V was shortened by 5 bases and J by 4 bases, with 13 bases between the two germline ends. Germline CDR1 reads PRHDT; CDR2 reads FYEKMQ (reference sequence). The CDR3 spans 14 residues. DNA for the CDR3: TGTGCCAGCAGCCCCCTCGACTACTCAGATACGCAGTATTTT. Translating gives CASSPLDYSDTQYF.

This chain links TRBV4-2 with TRBJ2-6; D perhaps matches TRBD2 (6 bases). Germline-derived CDR1 and CDR2 are LGHNA and YNFKEQ. V lost 0 bases and J lost 3, with 15 bases in between. This CDR3 has 18 residues. The CDR3 nucleotides are TGTGCCAGCAGCCAAGATGTGGCCGGGGGAGGTGGGGCCAACGTCCTGACTTTC. It yields the protein CASSQDVAGGGGANVLTF.

The V and J genes are TRBV7-3 and TRBJ2-5; TRBD2 aligns across 8 bases. With the DNA end fitting TRBJ2-7 better, the J assignment may be wrong. This CDR3 region has 16 residues. From germline, CDR1 is SGHTA and CDR2 FQGTGA. CDR3 residues: CASSSGPSSGAYEQYF. CDR3 DNA: TGTGCCAGCAGCTCGGGGCCGAGTAGCGGGGCCTACGAGCAGTACTTC.

The chain has TRBV9 and TRBJ1-1; D is undetermined. Per germline, CDR1 SGDLS and CDR2 YYNGEE. The CDR3 totals 12 residues. Trimming pared 1 base from V and 7 bases from J, leaving 8 bases between. The CDR3 sequence: CASSVSVGEAFF. The DNA of the CDR3 is TGTGCCAGCAGCGTATCAGTCGGTGAAGCTTTCTTT.

This clonotype has more than one count but fewer than ten. The genes are TRBV11-1 and TRBJ2-1; D not resolved. The CDR3 totals 15 residues. Trimming shortened V by 3 bases and J by 6 bases, and 15 bases separated the two germline ends. Germline values: CDR1 SGHAT, CDR2 FQDESV (reference sequence). The CDR3 region has the DNA TGTGCCAGCAGCTTTCTCATAGCCCCGGCCAATGAGCAGTTCTTC. This encodes CASSFLIAPANEQFF.

This clonotype was detected once. The chain combines TRBV7-2 with TRBJ2-1, with a weak D call TRBD2 (6 bases). The CDR3 runs 15 residues. Germline loops: CDR1 SGHTA, CDR2 FQGNSA. The V and J ends lost 1 base and 9 bases respectively, with 16 bases between them. The CDR3 DNA reads as TGTGCCAGCAGCTTAGTACTGGGCGGGAATGGTGAGCAGTTCTTC. It is translated as CASSLVLGGNGEQFF.

The V call is TRBV4-2, the J call TRBJ1-4; the D is unclear. The CDR3 loop spans 15 amino acids. V lost 2 bases and J lost 4, with 11 bases in between. CDR1 and CDR2 from the germline V gene are LGHNA and YNFKEQ. CDR3 in DNA: TGTGCCAGCAGCCAACCGACGGAAAATAATGAAAAACTGTTTTTT. Amino acids: CASSQPTENNEKLFF.

The chain employs TRBV12-3 or TRBV12-4 and TRBJ2-2, with 10 bases identical to TRBD2. The ends lost 3 bases at V and 5 bases at J; junction bases unmatched: 3. This CDR3 contains 15 residues. The CDR3 here is CASSFSGRRTGELFF. The DNA for the CDR3 is TGTGCCAGCAGTTTTAGCGGGAGGAGAACCGGGGAGCTGTTTTTT.

The J gene is TRBJ2-1, the V gene TRBV9, with TRBD1 matching over 7 bases. V was clipped by 4 bases and J by 5 bases; unmatched bases: 12. Germline loops: CDR1 SGDLS, CDR2 YYNGEE. The CDR3 spans 16 residues. CDR3 DNA: TGTGCCAGCAGCCCTCTCCAGACAGGGACCCACAATGAGCAGTTCTTC. It codes for CASSPLQTGTHNEQFF.

CDR3 nucleotides: TGTGCCAGCTCACCCGGAATAGCGGGGGCCTGCGAGCAGTACTTC. Translation gives CASSPGIAGACEQYF. The V call is TRBV18, the J call TRBJ2-5, with 9 bases lining up with TRBD2. The DNA end is a closer match to TRBJ2-7, so the J assignment may be wrong. Germline V gene sequence: CDR1 KGHSH, CDR2 LQKENI. CDR3 length: 15 residues.

V usage is TRBV4-2 and J usage is TRBJ2-7, with 7 positions matching TRBD1. CDR1 and CDR2 from the germline V gene are LGHNA and YNFKEQ. V gave up 2 bases and J gave up 6 bases; unmatched junction bases: 4. This CDR3 is built from 13 residues. In DNA, the CDR3 is TGTGCCAGCAGCCAACCCGGGACAGTCGAGCAGTACTTC. Translating gives CASSQPGTVEQYF.

This clonotype was counted once. The chain has TRBV29-1 and TRBJ2-5; D is unclear. Judging by the DNA end, TRBJ2-7 fits better; the J call may be wrong. The CDR3 is made up of 12 amino acids. Germline V gene data show CDR1 as SQVTM and CDR2 as ANQGSEA. Here the CDR3 DNA reads TGCAGCGTTGTTTCCACTCCGAACGAGCAGTACTTC. This translates into CSVVSTPNEQYF.

The chain employs TRBV2 and TRBJ1-5; D is uncertain. CDR1 and CDR2 (germline): SNHLY, FYNNEI. The V end lost 6 bases, the J end lost 6 bases, and 15 bases lay between the germline ends. The CDR3 runs 14 residues. The CDR3 here is CASRRAIIGQPQHF. CDR3 sequence (DNA): TGTGCCAGCAGACGCGCCATTATAGGTCAGCCCCAGCATTTT.

As regards this clonotype: Compared with germline, one end of the junction differs, possibly owing to a read error. The rearrangement uses TRBV9 and TRBJ1-6, with no clear D. The CDR3 has 14 residues. Germline V gene lookup returns CDR1 SGDLS and CDR2 YYNGEE. CDR3 DNA: TGTGCCAGCCGCGTAGGGAGGGATCGGTCACCCCTCCACTTT. It yields the protein CASRVGRDRSPLHF.

The V and J genes are TRBV27 and TRBJ1-1, with TRBD1 as a possible D gene (6 bases). The germline V gene encodes CDR1 MNHEY and CDR2 SMNVEV (reference sequence). The V end was cut by 5 bases, the J end by 0 bases, with 19 bases between. CDR3 size: 17 residues. The CDR3 coding sequence is TGTGCCAGCAGTCCAAGCGATTTCAGGGGCGTGAACACTGAAGCTTTCTTT. Its translation: CASSPSDFRGVNTEAFF.

This clonotype was counted once. The chain employs TRBV10-3 and TRBJ1-1; D not resolved. The CDR3 has 12 residues. Germline values: CDR1 ENHRY, CDR2 SYGVKD. V lost 7 bases, J lost 4 bases, and 10 bases lay in between. CDR3 loop: CAINDVGTEAFF. CDR3 in DNA: TGTGCCATCAACGATGTCGGCACTGAAGCTTTCTTT.

In this sample, this clonotype turned up once. The chain joins TRBV20-1 to TRBJ1-2; 8 positions match TRBD1. The trim removed 6 bases at V and 4 bases at J, leaving 13 bases unmatched. Germline V gene sequence: CDR1 DFQATT, CDR2 SNEGSKA (reference sequence). This CDR3 has 15 amino acids. The CDR3 bases are TGCAGTGCCCGCCCCCGGGACAGGAGGGTCTATGGCTACACCTTC. Its translation: CSARPRDRRVYGYTF.

The J gene is TRBJ2-1, the V gene TRBV3-1, with TRBD2 matching over 11 bases. The CDR3 runs to 16 residues. Trimming at V came to 0 bases and at J to 6 bases, leaving 4 bases not matched to a gene. Germline CDR1 reads LGHDT; CDR2 reads YNNKEL (reference sequence). The CDR3 DNA reads TGTGCCAGCAGCCAAGAAAGGGGACTAGCGGTCAATGAGCAGTTCTTC. Its protein product is CASSQERGLAVNEQFF.

This clonotype was observed a handful of times. The chain combines TRBV6-2 or TRBV6-3 with TRBJ2-1; 12 nucleotides match TRBD2. The CDR3 consists of 18 residues. The junction had 15 bases not matched to a gene; V was cut back by 2 bases and J by 10 bases. The V gene's germline CDR1 is MNHEY and CDR2 SVGEGT. CDR3 DNA: TGTGCCAGCAGTTACCCCTCGCTTGGACTAGCGGGACTGTGGGAGCAGTTCTTC. This codes for CASSYPSLGLAGLWEQFF.

The chain combines TRBV29-1 with TRBJ2-1, with D possibly being TRBD1 or TRBD2 (6 bases each). CDR1 and CDR2 from the germline V gene are SQVTM and ANQGSEA. Trimming removed 2 bases from V and 7 bases from J, with 15 bases in between. The CDR3 spans 14 residues. CDR3 residues: CSVEPRGRINEQFF. CDR3 DNA sequence: TGCAGCGTTGAACCCCGGGGGCGAATTAATGAGCAGTTCTTC.

The chain links TRBV11-2 to TRBJ2-5, with 7 bases matching TRBD2. Trimming took 4 bases from V and 4 from J; bases not matched to a gene: 9. The CDR3 is made up of 15 amino acids. CDR1 is SGHAT, CDR2 FQNNGV, per germline. The CDR3 sequence is CASSSQAGPSETQYF. CDR3 bases: TGTGCCAGCAGCTCCCAAGCGGGACCGTCAGAGACCCAGTACTTC.

This clonotype was counted only a few times. The rearrangement joins TRBV20-1 to TRBJ1-6, with 7 bases lining up with TRBD1. The CDR3 loop spans 16 amino acids. Losses at the gene ends were 3 bases for V and 0 bases for J; bases not matched to a gene: 5. Germline CDR1 is DFQATT and CDR2 is SNEGSKA (reference sequence). CDR3 in amino acids: CSASIQGSSYNSPLHF. CDR3 sequence (DNA): TGCAGTGCTAGCATACAGGGGAGCTCCTATAATTCACCCCTCCACTTT.

The chain combines TRBV29-1 with TRBJ2-1; TRBD1 aligns across 12 bases. The J call could be wrong; TRBJ2-7 is a better fit for the DNA end. This CDR3 comprises 17 residues. Germline CDR1 is SQVTM and CDR2 is ANQGSEA. The chain's CDR3 is CSVEGTGGGISYNEQYF. The CDR3 DNA reads as TGCAGCGTTGAGGGGACAGGGGGCGGTATCTCCTACAATGAGCAGTACTTC.

The chain employs TRBV27 and TRBJ2-7, with D perhaps matching TRBD2 (6 bases). Trimming removed 8 bases at V and 7 bases at J, with 15 bases between. CDR1 and CDR2 from the germline V gene are MNHEY and SMNVEV (reference sequence). The CDR3 is made up of 12 amino acids. CDR3 DNA: TGTGCCAGCCGAGAGAACAGCGGGGAGCAGTACTTC. This encodes CASRENSGEQYF.